This is a list of T cell receptor beta chains from one sample in a study of cytomegalovirus exposure and HLA in healthy donors. Produced via immunoSEQ multiplex PCR; TCRdb's table is partial and in-frame only. The sample carries about 200,000 clones, around three quarters recorded once. The sample comprised PBMCs. The source is a man under 40 in good health and CMV-seronegative. Both conserved end residues are part of each CDR3. The D gene is left open where the match is weak. A row's size may be missing; if present it is once, few, many or a size class.

clone_size	d_call	cdr3_length	j_call	v_call	cdr3_aa	cdr3_nt
NA	NA	15	TRBJ2-7	TRBV7-9	CASSPWGGVTYEQYF	TGTGCCAGCAGCCCTTGGGGCGGGGTCACCTACGAGCAGTACTTC
NA	NA	13	TRBJ1-2	TRBV7-9	CASRPIENYGYTF	TGTGCCAGCAGGCCGATAGAGAACTATGGCTACACCTTC
NA	TRBD1	14	TRBJ2-7	TRBV27	CASSRSDRGHEQYF	TGTGCCAGCAGCCGCTCCGACAGGGGCCACGAGCAGTACTTC
NA	TRBD1	15	TRBJ1-1	TRBV27	CASSPSWGQKTEAFF	TGTGCCAGCAGTCCCTCTTGGGGACAGAAGACTGAAGCTTTCTTT
once	NA	12	TRBJ1-2	TRBV25-1	CASWDTNYGYTF	TGTGCCAGCTGGGACACTAACTATGGCTACACCTTC
NA	TRBD2	16	TRBJ2-3	TRBV29-1	CSARTGTSGNTDTQYF	TGCAGCGCCCGAACCGGGACTAGCGGGAACACAGATACGCAGTATTTT
NA	TRBD1	14	TRBJ1-2	TRBV6-5	CAAKRGTGNYGYTF	TGTGCCGCGAAGCGAGGGACAGGGAACTATGGCTACACCTTC
NA	TRBD2	17	TRBJ2-1	TRBV19	CASSRTRTSGSANEQFF	TGTGCCAGTAGTAGAACTAGGACTAGCGGGAGCGCCAATGAGCAGTTCTTC
NA	NA	12	TRBJ2-7	TRBV30	CAWSVDTYEQYF	TGTGCCTGGAGTGTCGACACCTACGAGCAGTACTTC
NA	NA	18	TRBJ2-3	TRBV10-3	CAISVWSGTGSNTDTQYF	TGTGCCATCAGTGTATGGTCGGGAACCGGTTCGAACACAGATACGCAGTATTTT
NA	NA	17	TRBJ1-2	TRBV29-1	CSVEDPLGAPTNYGYTF	TGCAGCGTTGAAGACCCACTCGGAGCCCCCACTAACTATGGCTACACCTTC
few	NA	14	TRBJ1-1	TRBV5-1	CASSPGVMNTEAFF	TGCGCCAGCAGCCCAGGGGTTATGAACACTGAAGCTTTCTTT
NA	NA	15	TRBJ1-2	TRBV6-1	CASSDAGERNYGYTF	TGTGCCAGCAGTGACGCAGGGGAGAGGAACTATGGCTACACCTTC
NA	TRBD1	15	TRBJ1-1	TRBV6-5	CASSYEQGAHTEAFF	TGTGCCAGCAGTTACGAACAGGGGGCCCACACTGAAGCTTTCTTT
NA	NA	13	TRBJ2-7	TRBV10-2	CASSDGRGDEQYF	TGCGCCAGCAGTGACGGCAGGGGGGACGAGCAGTACTTC
few	NA	15	TRBJ2-5	TRBV5-1	CASSLGRLAYETQYF	TGCGCCAGCAGCCTCGGACGATTAGCGTATGAGACCCAGTACTTC
NA	NA	15	TRBJ2-7	TRBV4-1	CASSQGWSGAYEQYF	TGCGCCAGCAGCCAAGGATGGTCAGGGGCGTACGAGCAGTACTTC
NA	TRBD1	15	TRBJ2-5	TRBV6-1	CASSAGQGSEETQYF	TGTGCCAGCAGTGCCGGACAGGGTTCAGAAGAGACCCAGTACTTC
NA	TRBD2	13	TRBJ2-5	TRBV28	CASLAGGGETQYF	TGTGCCAGTCTAGCGGGAGGGGGTGAGACCCAGTACTTC
NA	TRBD2	16	TRBJ2-1	TRBV19	CASSPDVAGFYNEQFF	TGTGCCAGTAGTCCCGATGTAGCGGGATTTTACAATGAGCAGTTCTTC
once	NA	12	TRBJ2-5	TRBV2	CASSPQGETQYF	TGTGCCAGCAGCCCCCAGGGGGAGACCCAGTACTTC
NA	NA	15	TRBJ2-5	TRBV11-2	CASSKNQRRQETQYF	TGTGCCAGCAGCAAAAACCAGCGGAGACAAGAGACCCAGTACTTC
few	NA	13	TRBJ1-2	TRBV6-5	CASSSGGNYGYTF	TGTGCCAGCAGCTCCGGGGGAAACTATGGCTACACCTTC
NA	NA	11	TRBJ1-1	TRBV14	CASRSGPEAFF	TGTGCCAGCAGGTCGGGTCCTGAAGCTTTCTTT
NA	TRBD2	15	TRBJ2-7	TRBV6-6	CASSYGETPGGEQYF	TGTGCCAGCAGTTACGGGGAGACACCGGGGGGGGAGCAGTACTTC
NA	TRBD1	15	TRBJ2-7	TRBV7-2	CASSPSRDRGYEQYF	TGTGCCAGCAGCCCTAGTAGGGACAGGGGATACGAGCAGTACTTC
NA	TRBD1	16	TRBJ2-7	TRBV19	CASSPRDSQTTYEQYF	TGTGCCAGTAGTCCTCGGGACAGTCAAACCACCTACGAGCAGTACTTC
NA	TRBD1	13	TRBJ1-5	TRBV6-1	CATKDRVNQPQHF	TGTGCCACAAAGGACAGGGTCAATCAGCCCCAGCATTTT
NA	NA	14	TRBJ2-3	TRBV5-1	CASSFFFSPDTQYF	TGCGCCAGCAGCTTTTTCTTTTCCCCAGATACGCAGTATTTT
NA	NA	14	TRBJ2-7	TRBV6-1	CASSARTGIYEQYF	TGTGCCAGCAGTGCCAGAACAGGAATCTACGAGCAGTACTTC
NA	NA	13	TRBJ1-3	TRBV27	CASSLRGGNTIYF	TGTGCCAGCAGTTTAAGAGGAGGAAACACCATATATTTT